One T cell receptor (beta chain) is described in this entry. This clonotype was seen once. The clone's antigen remains unknown. The CDR3 ends on some other residue instead of the conserved phenylalanine or tryptophan, so this is likely a read error. No DNA is shown, since the ends of the CDR3 on it are uncertain; the CDR3 is the one TCRdb lists. This sample is part of a study of CD8+CD57+ T cells in acquired aplastic anemia (dated by TCRdb to the late 2010s). About the investigation overall: A mean of approximately 3 ug of DNA, ranging from roughly 0.2 to 30 ug, was extracted from sorted CD4+ and CD8+ cells. An average of around 10 million reads for CD4+ cells and 11 million to 12 million reads for CD8+ cells was obtained from healthy donor samples. Points the paper makes about the study in general: Between patients and healthy controls, no significant difference in CD8+ Simpson's diversity was found (P=0.060). Around 28 CD8+ CDR3 sequences were found to be shared between patients and controls, but these sequences appeared to be highly expressed in patients and within the immunodominant clones of the patients.

The CDR3 length is 13 residues, termini included. Looking up the germline V gene yields CDR1 SGHVS and CDR2 FNYEAQ. Genomic DNA was used as template for profiling of TCR beta VDJ combinations and CDR3 sequences. TCR repertoire sequencing was run on an Illumina HiSeq 2000. Under the source paper's analysis protocol: TRBV/TRBJ rearrangement plots, CDR3 size and DJ length profiles, and Simpson's diversity index were used to evaluate the repertoires. Whichever DNA sequence was most abundant in the deep sequencing data was defined as the immunodominant clone. CDR3 amino acid sequences were screened for sharing across subjects and compared with published repertoires and the VDJdb database. The public reads were run again by TCRdb, first through fastp at Q25 and then through MiXCR, and only productive beta chains were kept. Every distinct CDR3 protein forms one entry, paired with its most common genes and DNA. These V and J calls originate from TCRdb's pipeline instead of the authors' own analysis. The sample includes hundreds of thousands of distinct CDR3 sequences, with 65% to 80% observed a single time. The top ten constitute 4% of the sample.

In this study, sorted CD4+ and CD8+ T cells from the blood of healthy subjects and of severe aplastic anemia patients had their TCR repertoires deep-sequenced. Ficoll-Paque density gradient centrifugation was used to isolate peripheral blood mononuclear cells. CD4+ and CD8+ T cells were sorted by FACS or magnetic beads before DNA extraction. Sequencing input: sorted CD4+, CD8+, or CD8+CD57+ T cells (not recorded which) from PBMCs. The sequence was obtained from a human donor in good health, serving as a control. This sequence uses TRBV7-6 and TRBJ2-7; the table's D call, TRBD1, has no DNA check behind it. CDR3 protein: CASSLDTGTGLHL.